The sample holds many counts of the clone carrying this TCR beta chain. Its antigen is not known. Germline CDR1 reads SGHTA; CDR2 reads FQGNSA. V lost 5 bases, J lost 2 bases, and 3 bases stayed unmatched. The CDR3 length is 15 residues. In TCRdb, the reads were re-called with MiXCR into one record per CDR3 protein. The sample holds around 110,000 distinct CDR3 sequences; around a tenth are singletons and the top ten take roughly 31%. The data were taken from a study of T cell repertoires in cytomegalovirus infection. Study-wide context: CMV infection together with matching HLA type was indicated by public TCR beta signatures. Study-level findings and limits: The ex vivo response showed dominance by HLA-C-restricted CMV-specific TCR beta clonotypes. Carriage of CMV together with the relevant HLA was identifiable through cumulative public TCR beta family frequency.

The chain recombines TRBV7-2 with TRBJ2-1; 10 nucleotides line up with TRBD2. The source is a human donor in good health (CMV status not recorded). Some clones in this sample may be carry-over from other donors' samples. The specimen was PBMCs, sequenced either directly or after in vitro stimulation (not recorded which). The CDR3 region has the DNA TGTGCCAGCAGCCCCAGCGGGAGGGCCTACAATGAGCAGTTCTTC. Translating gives CASSPSGRAYNEQFF.